The present T cell receptor beta chain was sequenced within a study of blood T cell repertoires in COVID-19. The wider study: The United States, Italy and Spain were the sources of the acute and convalescent COVID-19 samples. Nucleic acid was either cDNA or gDNA, and it came from T cells, B-cell-depleted T cells, or PBMCs.

The assay was immunoSEQ multiplex PCR, and TCRdb's table has in-frame clones only and misses some. The sample shows some 330,000 clones, more than 70% of them seen only once. The CDR3 contains 16 residues. Germline-derived CDR1 and CDR2 are MDHEN and SYDVKM. The V end lost 7 bases, the J end lost 2 bases, and 15 bases lay between the germline ends. This clone was recorded only once. The receptor was isolated from a man aged 35-49 years in a cohort exposed to, infected with or recovered from COVID-19 (not recorded which). Material: PBMCs or T cells enriched from blood (not recorded which). The rearrangement uses TRBV28 and TRBJ2-6; D is unclear. The CDR3 reads CASNPPGTAGANVLTF. In DNA form, the CDR3 reads TGTGCCAGCAATCCCCCCGGTACAGCTGGGGCCAACGTCCTGACTTTC. Combining the CDR3 with reference TRBV28 and TRBJ2-6 gives the whole variable domain DVKVTQSSRYLVKRTGEKVFLECVQDMDHENMFWYRQDPGLGLRLIYFSYDVKMKEKGDIPEGYSVSREKKERFSLILESASTNQTSMYLCASNPPGTAGANVLTFGAGSRLTVL.